The 15 T cell receptor beta chains presented below share a single source sample, sequenced in a study of blood T cell repertoires in COVID-19. Only in-frame clones appear in the TCRdb table, and some are missing; sequencing was by immunoSEQ multiplex PCR. The data contain roughly 250,000 clones, roughly nine tenths of them singletons. The sample comprised peripheral blood. Receptors originate from a young woman with COVID-19, enrolled during active disease.

This chain links TRBV10-3 with TRBJ2-7; the D gene is possibly TRBD1 (5 bases). The V gene's germline CDR1 is ENHRY and CDR2 SYGVKD. V lost 1 base and J 0 bases, leaving 13 bases between the germline ends. The length of the CDR3 is 16 residues. The CDR3 DNA sequence: TGTGCCATCAGTGAGTTGGCAGGGTTGGGCTCCTACGAGCAGTACTTC. Translated: CAISELAGLGSYEQYF.

The chain has TRBV27 and TRBJ1-2; D ambiguous. The CDR3 contains 13 residues. Trimming stripped 4 bases from V and 8 bases from J, with 14 bases between. Germline CDR1 MNHEY, CDR2 SMNVEV (reference sequence). In DNA form, the CDR3 reads TGTGCCAGCAGTTCCCAGGCTTGGTTAGGCTACACCTTC. Its translation: CASSSQAWLGYTF.

The CDR3 loop is CASSIGHSYGYTF. The CDR3 DNA reads TGTGCCAGTAGTATAGGGCATTCCTATGGCTACACCTTC. The V call is TRBV19, the J call TRBJ1-2; D not resolved. Trimming took off 1 base at V and 4 bases at J, with 7 bases between the two ends. The CDR3 contains 13 residues. From germline, CDR1 is LNHDA and CDR2 SQIVND (reference sequence).

The chain combines TRBV6-2 or TRBV6-3 with TRBJ2-7; TRBD2 agrees at 7 bases. Germline V lookup: CDR1 MNHEY, CDR2 SVGEGT. V trimming: 6 bases; J trimming: 1 base; junction bases outside the gene matches: 15. The CDR3 totals 17 residues. The CDR3 loop is CASSPVMWSGASYEQYF. Written as DNA, the CDR3 is TGTGCCAGCAGCCCAGTTATGTGGAGCGGGGCGTCCTACGAGCAGTACTTC.

The chain combines TRBV28 with TRBJ2-3; 11 bases line up with TRBD2. The CDR3 is made up of 14 amino acids. Germline CDR1 reads MDHEN; CDR2 reads SYDVKM. Trimming at V came to 5 bases and at J to 6 bases, leaving 4 bases not matched to a gene. In DNA form, the CDR3 reads TGTGCCAGCAGTCTAGCGGGGGGCGGTGATACGCAGTATTTT. Translation gives CASSLAGGGDTQYF. Filled out from reference TRBV28 and TRBJ2-3, the complete variable domain reads DVKVTQSSRYLVKRTGEKVFLECVQDMDHENMFWYRQDPGLGLRLIYFSYDVKMKEKGDIPEGYSVSREKKERFSLILESASTNQTSMYLCASSLAGGGDTQYFGPGTRLTVL.

CDR3 bases: TGTGCCTTCGTCCCGGGACAGTATAACACTGAAGCTTTCTTT. Protein sequence: CAFVPGQYNTEAFF. The V and J genes are TRBV30 and TRBJ1-1, with 7 bases that match TRBD1. Germline loops: CDR1 GTSNPN, CDR2 SVGIG (reference sequence). CDR3 length: 14 amino acids. Unmatched junction bases numbered 10, after V lost 7 bases and J lost 2 bases.

This chain connects TRBV5-8 to TRBJ2-1, with D uncertain. Germline V gene sequence: CDR1 SGHTS, CDR2 YDEGEE. CDR3 length equals 16 residues. V lost 0 bases to trimming and J lost 0 bases, with 10 bases between them. The CDR3, as DNA: TGTGCCAGCAGCTTGGTCGGCGGCCACTCCTACAATGAGCAGTTCTTC. Protein sequence: CASSLVGGHSYNEQFF.

The chain has TRBV4-1 and TRBJ2-6; weak D call: TRBD1 (5 bases). V lost 3 bases and J lost 1, with 10 bases in between. Looked up from germline, CDR1 is MGHRA and CDR2 is YSYEKL. The CDR3 sequence is 16 residues long. Written as DNA, the CDR3 is TGCGCCAGCAGCCATCCAGGGTTTTCTGGGGCCAACGTCCTGACTTTC. Protein: CASSHPGFSGANVLTF.

The chain couples TRBV27 to TRBJ2-3; tentatively, D is TRBD2 (6 bases). V dropped 4 bases and J dropped 5 bases, with 13 bases sitting between them. This CDR3 spans 14 amino acids. The germline gives CDR1 MNHEY, CDR2 SMNVEV (reference sequence). The CDR3 sequence is CASSSSLALDTQYF. As DNA, the CDR3 is TGTGCCAGCAGTTCCTCACTAGCCTTAGATACGCAGTATTTT.

This clone turned up a few times. The chain carries TRBV9 and TRBJ2-2, with 11 nucleotides matching TRBD2. The CDR3 runs to 16 residues. CDR1 is SGDLS, CDR2 YYNGEE, per germline. With V trimmed by 4 bases and J by 2 bases, 4 bases remained unmatched. The CDR3 region has the DNA TGTGCCAGCAGCTCGGGACTAGCGGTAAACACCGGGGAGCTGTTTTTT. Translated: CASSSGLAVNTGELFF.

The chain recombines TRBV7-8 with TRBJ1-2, with D perhaps TRBD1 (6 bases). The CDR3 spans 14 residues. The germline V gene has CDR1 SGHVS and CDR2 FQNEAQ. V gave up 6 bases and J gave up 2 bases, with 13 bases separating them. CDR3 region: CASSSGTPNYGYTF. The CDR3 DNA reads TGTGCCAGCAGTTCCGGGACACCGAACTATGGCTACACCTTC.

This sequence joins TRBV7-8 and TRBJ2-7, with D possibly being TRBD2 (5 bases). Trimming took 5 bases from V and 7 from J, leaving 24 bases between them. This CDR3 is 16 amino acids long. Germline V gene sequence: CDR1 SGHVS, CDR2 FQNEAQ. The CDR3 region has the DNA TGTGCCAGCAGCCCTCCGGGAAGAGTCGGGGTACAAGAGCAGTACTTC. It encodes CASSPPGRVGVQEQYF.

The chain has TRBV6-4 and TRBJ2-2; no firm D call. Trimming cost V 0 bases and J 3 bases, with 5 bases left between them. Looked up from germline, CDR1 is MRHNA and CDR2 is SNTAGT. The CDR3 is 14 amino acids. The CDR3 DNA is TGTGCCAGCAGTGACTCGGCGGACACCGGGGAGCTGTTTTTT. Amino acid sequence: CASSDSADTGELFF.

The genes are TRBV5-1 and TRBJ2-3; 12 bases align to TRBD2. The CDR3 is 16 residues long. The V gene end was trimmed by 0 bases and the J gene end by 4 bases; junction bases not matched to a gene: 3. Looked up from germline, CDR1 is SGHRS and CDR2 is YFSETQ. CDR3 sequence reads: CASSLASGGAADTQYF. The CDR3 nucleotides read TGCGCCAGCAGCTTGGCTAGCGGGGGGGCCGCAGATACGCAGTATTTT.

This clone showed up just a few times. The chain carries TRBV4-1 and TRBJ1-5; TRBD1 matches 8 bases. The CDR3 loop spans 17 amino acids. Germline V lookup: CDR1 MGHRA, CDR2 YSYEKL. V was clipped by 3 bases and J by 3 bases; unmatched bases: 10. CDR3 sequence: CASSQGRQGRVNQPQHF. CDR3 nucleotide sequence: TGCGCCAGCAGCCAGGGGCGACAGGGGAGGGTCAATCAGCCCCAGCATTTT.